One sample yielded the 4 T cell receptor beta chains listed below, sequenced in a study of CD8 T cells in ankylosing spondylitis. The study's findings and limits: Within ankylosing spondylitis blood, a TCR beta motif made up of eight or nine highly homologous variants appeared to be characteristic.

These receptors' targets are unknown. TCRdb re-called the 5' RACE reads with MiXCR, one entry per CDR3 protein. The data contain around 770,000 distinct CDR3 sequences, roughly 19% of them seen just once; the ten biggest clones take up about 19%. The specimen was blood, either unsorted or a sorted T cell fraction (not recorded which). The receptors stem from a male donor with ankylosing spondylitis.

This clonotype has at least ten counts. The chain joins TRBV12-3 or TRBV12-4 to TRBJ1-4; 8 nucleotides match TRBD1. The length of the CDR3 is 14 residues. V dropped 6 bases and J dropped 8; count of bases not matched to a gene: 8. CDR3 amino acids: CASSSGGTWEKLFF. Written as DNA, the CDR3 is TGTGCCAGCAGCTCAGGGGGCACTTGGGAAAAACTGTTTTTT.

This clonotype appeared many times. V and J are TRBV13 and TRBJ1-1; D uncertain. The CDR3 consists of 14 residues. The germline V gene has CDR1 PRHDT and CDR2 FYEKMQ (reference sequence). V lost 5 bases and J lost 0, with 10 bases in between. For the CDR3, the DNA is TGTGCCAGCAGCCTTACACACATGAACACTGAAGCTTTCTTT. This encodes CASSLTHMNTEAFF.

This clonotype turned up a few times. J is TRBJ1-1 and V is TRBV4-1; no firm D call. Trimming cost V 0 bases and J 5 bases, with 16 bases left between them. The CDR3 runs 16 residues. From germline, CDR1 is MGHRA and CDR2 YSYEKL. This CDR3 reads CASSQDLGIGRTEAFF. Written as DNA, the CDR3 is TGCGCCAGCAGCCAAGATTTAGGGATCGGGCGGACTGAAGCTTTCTTT.

This clonotype was counted between two and nine times. The chain carries TRBV12-3 or TRBV12-4 and TRBJ1-3, with D maybe TRBD1 (5 bases). With 6 bases removed from V and 4 bases from J, the gap between germline ends came to 7 bases. The length of the CDR3 is 12 residues. The CDR3 DNA reads TGTGCCAGCAGGCGACAGGGAAACACCATATATTTT. Residues: CASRRQGNTIYF.